The clone carrying this TCR beta chain turned up a few times. Antigen: not known. This CDR3 contains 17 residues. V dropped 0 bases and J dropped 1 base, with 15 bases sitting between them. Germline V gives CDR1 MGHRA, CDR2 YSYEKL. This sample is drawn from a study of blood T cells in healthy people across ages. Study-wide context: Through template switching, about one barcoded beta molecule was captured per two T cells, as measured in model experiments. Findings of the study overall: As age increased, TCR beta diversity per million T cells fell in a roughly linear fashion. It was the long-lived donors that had more naive CD4+ cells and higher diversity than aged donors.

Using a J-beta primer mix together with a sample-barcoded 5' primer, a second PCR was run for roughly 7 to 11 cycles. TCRdb called the 5' RACE reads again in MiXCR, with one record for every CDR3 protein. In the table there are about 640,000 distinct CDR3 sequences, roughly 53% of which are singletons. J is TRBJ2-5 and V is TRBV4-1; a weak D match, TRBD2 (7 bases). Input material: blood. The clonotype comes from a man between 60 and 75 years old in good health. The CDR3 bases are TGCGCCAGCAGCCAAGAAGGGGCGGGGGCCATCCAAGAGACCCAGTACTTC. Its translation is CASSQEGAGAIQETQYF.